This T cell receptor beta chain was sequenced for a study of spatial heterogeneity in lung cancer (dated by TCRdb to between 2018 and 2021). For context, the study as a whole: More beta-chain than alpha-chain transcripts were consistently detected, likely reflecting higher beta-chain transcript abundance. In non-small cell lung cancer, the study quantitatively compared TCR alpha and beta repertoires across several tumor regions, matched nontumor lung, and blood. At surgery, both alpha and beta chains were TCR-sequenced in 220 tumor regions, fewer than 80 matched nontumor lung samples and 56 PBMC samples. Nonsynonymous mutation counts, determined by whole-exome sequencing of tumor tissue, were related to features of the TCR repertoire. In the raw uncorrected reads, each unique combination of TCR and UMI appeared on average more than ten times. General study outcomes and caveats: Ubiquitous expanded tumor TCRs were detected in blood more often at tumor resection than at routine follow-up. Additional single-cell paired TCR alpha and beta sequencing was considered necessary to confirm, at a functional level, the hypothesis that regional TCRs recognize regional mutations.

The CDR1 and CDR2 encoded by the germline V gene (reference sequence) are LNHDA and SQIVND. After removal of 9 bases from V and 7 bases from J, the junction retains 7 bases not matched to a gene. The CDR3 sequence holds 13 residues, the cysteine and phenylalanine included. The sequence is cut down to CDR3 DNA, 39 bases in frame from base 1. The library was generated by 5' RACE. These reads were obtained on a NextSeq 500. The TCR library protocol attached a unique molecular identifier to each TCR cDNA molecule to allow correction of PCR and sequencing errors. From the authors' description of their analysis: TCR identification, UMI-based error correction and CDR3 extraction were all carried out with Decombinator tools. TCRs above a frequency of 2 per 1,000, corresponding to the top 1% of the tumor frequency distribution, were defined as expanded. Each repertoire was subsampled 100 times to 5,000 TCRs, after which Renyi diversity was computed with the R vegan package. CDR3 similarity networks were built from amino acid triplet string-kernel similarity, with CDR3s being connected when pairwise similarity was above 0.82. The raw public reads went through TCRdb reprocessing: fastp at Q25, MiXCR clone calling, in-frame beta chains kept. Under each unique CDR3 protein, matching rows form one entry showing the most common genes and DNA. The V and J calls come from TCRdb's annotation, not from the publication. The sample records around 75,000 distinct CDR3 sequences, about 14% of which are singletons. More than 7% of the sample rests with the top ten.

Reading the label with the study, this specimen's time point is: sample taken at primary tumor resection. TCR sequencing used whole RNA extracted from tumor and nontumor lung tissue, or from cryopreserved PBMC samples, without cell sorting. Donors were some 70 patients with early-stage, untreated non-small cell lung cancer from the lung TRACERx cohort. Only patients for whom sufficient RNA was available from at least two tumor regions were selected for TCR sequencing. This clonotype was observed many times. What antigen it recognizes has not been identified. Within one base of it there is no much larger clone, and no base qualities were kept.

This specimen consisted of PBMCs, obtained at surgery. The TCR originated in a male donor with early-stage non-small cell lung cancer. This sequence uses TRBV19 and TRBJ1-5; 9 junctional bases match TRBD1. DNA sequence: TGTGCCAGCCACGGGACAGGGTACCAGCCCCAGCATTTT. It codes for CASHGTGYQPQHF.